This T cell receptor beta chain is from a study of beta chain features in type 1 diabetes. Sequencing targeted expressed TCRB transcripts, as all isolated RNA had been reverse transcribed. Repertoires were generated with immunoSEQ multiplex PCR, while TCRdb's copy carries only in-frame clones and drops some. The table lists approximately 16,000 clones, roughly two thirds of them singletons. Notes on this clone: Its specificity is unknown.

Findings and limits, study-wide: Sequencing the cDNA could make cells with high TCR expression show up more than they should. Shorter TCRB CDR3s, moderately but significantly so, were found in Type 1 diabetes patients in all four CD4+ subsets. HLA influence on TCRB rearrangement stayed unresolved here.

The CDR3 is 11 amino acids. V shed 10 bases and J shed 8 bases, with 12 bases lying between them. The germline CDR1 and CDR2 sequences are SNHLY and FYNNEI. The TCR comes from a man aged 25-45 years with type 1 diabetes. The sequenced material came from stem cell memory CD4+ T cells from blood. V usage is TRBV2 and J usage is TRBJ2-1; D is ambiguous. The CDR3 DNA is TGTGCCACCCGAGGTACGGATGAGCAGTTCTTC. Its translation: CATRGTDEQFF.